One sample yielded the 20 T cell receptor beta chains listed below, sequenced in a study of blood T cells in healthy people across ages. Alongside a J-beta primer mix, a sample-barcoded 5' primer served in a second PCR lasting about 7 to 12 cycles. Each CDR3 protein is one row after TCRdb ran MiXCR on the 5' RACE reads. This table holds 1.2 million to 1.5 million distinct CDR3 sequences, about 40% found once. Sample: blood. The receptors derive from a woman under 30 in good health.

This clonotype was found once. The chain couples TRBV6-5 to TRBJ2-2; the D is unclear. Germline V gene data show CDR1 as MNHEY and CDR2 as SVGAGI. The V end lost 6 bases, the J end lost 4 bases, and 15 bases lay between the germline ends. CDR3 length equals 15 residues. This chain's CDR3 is CASSPQNLGTGELFF. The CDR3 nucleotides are TGTGCCAGCAGCCCACAGAATCTGGGCACCGGGGAGCTGTTTTTT.

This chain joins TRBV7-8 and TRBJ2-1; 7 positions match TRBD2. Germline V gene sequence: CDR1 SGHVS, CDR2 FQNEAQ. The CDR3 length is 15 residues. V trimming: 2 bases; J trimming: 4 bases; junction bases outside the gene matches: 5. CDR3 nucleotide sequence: TGTGCCAGCAGCTTAATGCTAGCGGTTTACAATGAGCAGTTCTTC. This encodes CASSLMLAVYNEQFF.

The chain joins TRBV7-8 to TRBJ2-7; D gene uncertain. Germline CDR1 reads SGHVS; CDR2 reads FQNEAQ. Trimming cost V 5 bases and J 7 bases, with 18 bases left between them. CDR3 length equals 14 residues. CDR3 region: CASSLPTASNEQYF. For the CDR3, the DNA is TGTGCCAGCAGCCTACCGACGGCATCCAATGAGCAGTACTTC.

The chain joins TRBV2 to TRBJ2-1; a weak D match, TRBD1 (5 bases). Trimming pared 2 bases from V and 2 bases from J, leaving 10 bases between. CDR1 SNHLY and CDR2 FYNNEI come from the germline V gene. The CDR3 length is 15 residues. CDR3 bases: TGTGCCAGCAGTGAAAACGACAGAACCTACAATGAGCAGTTCTTC. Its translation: CASSENDRTYNEQFF.

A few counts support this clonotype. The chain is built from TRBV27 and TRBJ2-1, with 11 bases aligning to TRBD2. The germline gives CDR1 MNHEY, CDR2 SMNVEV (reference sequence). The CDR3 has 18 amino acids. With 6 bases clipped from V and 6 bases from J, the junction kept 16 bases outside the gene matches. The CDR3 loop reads CASRLIPTSGAGGNEQFF. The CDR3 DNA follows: TGTGCCAGCAGACTCATCCCGACTAGCGGGGCTGGGGGCAATGAGCAGTTCTTC.

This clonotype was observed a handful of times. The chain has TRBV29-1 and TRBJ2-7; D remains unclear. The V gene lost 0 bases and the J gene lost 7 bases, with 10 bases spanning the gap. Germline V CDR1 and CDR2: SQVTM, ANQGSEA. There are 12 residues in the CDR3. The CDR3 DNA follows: TGCAGCGTTGAAGACCTCCCGCGGGAGCAGTACTTC. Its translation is CSVEDLPREQYF.

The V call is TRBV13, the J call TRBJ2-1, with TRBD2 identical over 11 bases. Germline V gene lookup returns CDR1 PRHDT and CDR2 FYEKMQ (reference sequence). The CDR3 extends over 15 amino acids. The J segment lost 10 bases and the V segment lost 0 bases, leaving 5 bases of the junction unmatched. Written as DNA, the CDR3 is TGTGCCAGCAGCTTAGGGACTAGCGGGATTAGGGAGCAGTTCTTC. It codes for CASSLGTSGIREQFF.

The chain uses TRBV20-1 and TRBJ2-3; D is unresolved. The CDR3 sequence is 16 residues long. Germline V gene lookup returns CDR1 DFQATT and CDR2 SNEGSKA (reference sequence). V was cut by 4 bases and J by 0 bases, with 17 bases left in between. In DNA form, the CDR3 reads TGCAGTGCTACCGGGCCTCTCCGAACTAGCACAGATACGCAGTATTTT. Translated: CSATGPLRTSTDTQYF.

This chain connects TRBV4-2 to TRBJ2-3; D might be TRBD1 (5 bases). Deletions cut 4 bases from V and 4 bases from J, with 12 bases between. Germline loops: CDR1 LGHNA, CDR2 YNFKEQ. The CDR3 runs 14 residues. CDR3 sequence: CASSPDQGADTQYF. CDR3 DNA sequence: TGTGCCAGCAGCCCGGACCAGGGCGCAGATACGCAGTATTTT.

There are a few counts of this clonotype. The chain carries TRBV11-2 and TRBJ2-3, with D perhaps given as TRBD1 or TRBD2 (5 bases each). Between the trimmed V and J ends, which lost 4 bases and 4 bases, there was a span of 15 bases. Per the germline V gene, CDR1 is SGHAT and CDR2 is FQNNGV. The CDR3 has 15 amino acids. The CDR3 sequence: CASSSRGAEADTQYF. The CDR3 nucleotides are TGTGCCAGCAGCTCGAGGGGTGCAGAGGCAGATACGCAGTATTTT. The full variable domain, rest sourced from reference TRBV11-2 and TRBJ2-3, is EAGVAQSPRYKIIEKRQSVAFWCNPISGHATLYWYQQILGQGPKLLIQFQNNGVVDDSQLPKDRFSAERLKGVDSTLKIQPAKLEDSAVYLCASSSRGAEADTQYFGPGTRLTVL.

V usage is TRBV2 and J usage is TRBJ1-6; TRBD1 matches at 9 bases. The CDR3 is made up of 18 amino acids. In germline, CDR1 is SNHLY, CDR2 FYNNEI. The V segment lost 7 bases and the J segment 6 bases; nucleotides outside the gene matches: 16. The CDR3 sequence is CASTPPVVQGATNSPLHF. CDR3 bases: TGTGCCAGCACTCCCCCGGTTGTACAGGGGGCTACTAATTCACCCCTCCACTTT.

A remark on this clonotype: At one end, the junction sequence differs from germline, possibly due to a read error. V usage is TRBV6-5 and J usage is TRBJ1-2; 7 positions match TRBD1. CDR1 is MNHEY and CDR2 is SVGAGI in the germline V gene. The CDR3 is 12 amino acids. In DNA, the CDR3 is TGTGTCAGCAGTTACGGGACAGATGGCTACACCTTC. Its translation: CVSSYGTDGYTF.

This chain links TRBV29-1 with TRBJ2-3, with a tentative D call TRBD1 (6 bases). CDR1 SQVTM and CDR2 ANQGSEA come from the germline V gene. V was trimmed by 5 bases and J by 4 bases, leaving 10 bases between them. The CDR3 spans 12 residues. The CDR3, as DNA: TGCAGCGTTCGTTCAGGGGCAGATACGCAGTATTTT. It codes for CSVRSGADTQYF.

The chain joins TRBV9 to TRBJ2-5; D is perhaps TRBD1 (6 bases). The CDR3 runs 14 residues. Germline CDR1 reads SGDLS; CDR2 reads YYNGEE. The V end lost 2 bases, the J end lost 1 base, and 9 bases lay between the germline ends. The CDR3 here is CASSVGHPQETQYF. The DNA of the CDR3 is TGTGCCAGCAGCGTGGGACACCCCCAAGAGACCCAGTACTTC.

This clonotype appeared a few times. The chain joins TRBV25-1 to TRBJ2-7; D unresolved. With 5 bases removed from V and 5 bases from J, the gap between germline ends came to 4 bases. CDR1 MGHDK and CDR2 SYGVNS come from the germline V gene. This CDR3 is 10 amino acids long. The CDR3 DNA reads TGTGCCAGCAGTAACCACGAGCAGTACTTC. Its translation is CASSNHEQYF.

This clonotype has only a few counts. This CDR3 is CASSPPRASGKSREQYF. The DNA for the CDR3 is TGTGCCAGCAGTCCACCCCGAGCTAGCGGGAAGTCAAGGGAGCAGTACTTC. This rearrangement joins TRBV6-1 to TRBJ2-5; 9 nucleotides align to TRBD2. This CDR3 has 17 amino acids. Germline lookup yields CDR1 MNHNS and CDR2 SASEGT. J gave up 11 bases and V 5 bases, and 21 bases lay outside the gene matches.

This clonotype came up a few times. The CDR3 is CASTLTYTPSGANVLTF. CDR3 in DNA: TGTGCCAGCACACTGACGTATACCCCCTCTGGGGCCAACGTCCTGACTTTC. This chain links TRBV6-1 with TRBJ2-6; the D is unclear. The ends were cut back, 7 bases at V and 0 bases at J, with 16 bases in the middle. Germline CDR1 MNHNS, CDR2 SASEGT. CDR3 size: 17 residues.

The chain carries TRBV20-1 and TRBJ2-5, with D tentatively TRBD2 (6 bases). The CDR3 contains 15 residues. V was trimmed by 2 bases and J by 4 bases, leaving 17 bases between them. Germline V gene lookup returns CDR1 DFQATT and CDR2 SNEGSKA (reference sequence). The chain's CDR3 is CSARPGSLQGETQYF. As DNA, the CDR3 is TGCAGTGCTAGACCCGGGAGCCTTCAGGGAGAGACCCAGTACTTC.

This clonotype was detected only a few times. CDR3 sequence: CASSQGQYYNEQFF. DNA for the CDR3: TGTGCCAGCAGCCAAGGACAGTACTACAATGAGCAGTTCTTC. The chain couples TRBV3-1 to TRBJ2-1, with a possible D match to TRBD1 (5 bases). The CDR3 runs 14 residues. V was pared by 1 base and J by 3 bases, with 7 bases between. Germline CDR1 is LGHDT and CDR2 is YNNKEL (reference sequence).

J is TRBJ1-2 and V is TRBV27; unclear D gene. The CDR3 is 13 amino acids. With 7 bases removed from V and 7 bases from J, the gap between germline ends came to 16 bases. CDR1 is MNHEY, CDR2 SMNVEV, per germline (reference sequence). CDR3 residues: CASKPGPGSGYTF. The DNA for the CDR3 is TGTGCCAGCAAACCCGGTCCGGGCAGTGGCTACACCTTC.